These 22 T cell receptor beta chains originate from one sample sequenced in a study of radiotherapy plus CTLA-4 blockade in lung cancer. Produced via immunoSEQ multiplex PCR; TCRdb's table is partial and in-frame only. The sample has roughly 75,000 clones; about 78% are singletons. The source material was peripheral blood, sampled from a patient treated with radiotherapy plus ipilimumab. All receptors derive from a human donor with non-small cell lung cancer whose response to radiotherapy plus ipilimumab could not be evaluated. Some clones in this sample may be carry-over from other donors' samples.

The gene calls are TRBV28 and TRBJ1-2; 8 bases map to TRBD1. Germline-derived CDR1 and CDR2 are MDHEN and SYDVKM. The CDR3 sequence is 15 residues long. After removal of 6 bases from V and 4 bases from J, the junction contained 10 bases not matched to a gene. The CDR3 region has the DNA TGTGCCAGCAGCTTCGGCTGGACAGGGACCTATGGCTACACCTTC. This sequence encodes CASSFGWTGTYGYTF.

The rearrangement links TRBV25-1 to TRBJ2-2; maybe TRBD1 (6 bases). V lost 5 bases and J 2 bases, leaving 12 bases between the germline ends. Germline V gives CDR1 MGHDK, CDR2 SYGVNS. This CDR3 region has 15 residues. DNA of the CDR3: TGTGCCAGCAGTCTGACAGGAGCCAACACCGGGGAGCTGTTTTTT. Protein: CASSLTGANTGELFF.

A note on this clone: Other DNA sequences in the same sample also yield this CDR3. CDR3 in amino acids: CASSPGQGPTYEQYF. CDR3 sequence (DNA): TGCGCCAGCAGCCCCGGACAGGGACCGACTTACGAGCAGTACTTC. This chain links TRBV4-1 with TRBJ2-7; TRBD1 aligns across 8 bases. V gave up 4 bases and J gave up 4 bases; unmatched junction bases: 9. The CDR3 is 15 residues long. Germline-derived CDR1 and CDR2 are MGHRA and YSYEKL.

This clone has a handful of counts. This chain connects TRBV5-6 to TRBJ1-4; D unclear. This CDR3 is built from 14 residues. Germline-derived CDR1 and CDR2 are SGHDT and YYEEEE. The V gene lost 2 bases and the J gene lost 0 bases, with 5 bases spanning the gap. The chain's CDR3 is CASSFGATNEKLFF. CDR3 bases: TGTGCCAGCAGCTTCGGTGCAACTAATGAAAAACTGTTTTTT.

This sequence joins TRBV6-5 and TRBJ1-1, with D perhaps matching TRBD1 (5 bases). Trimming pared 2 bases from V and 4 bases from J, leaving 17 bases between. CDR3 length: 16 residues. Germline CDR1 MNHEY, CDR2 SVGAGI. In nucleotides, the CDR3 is TGTGCCAGCAGTTACCATAATATGGGGCTAGGCACTGAAGCTTTCTTT. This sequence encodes CASSYHNMGLGTEAFF.

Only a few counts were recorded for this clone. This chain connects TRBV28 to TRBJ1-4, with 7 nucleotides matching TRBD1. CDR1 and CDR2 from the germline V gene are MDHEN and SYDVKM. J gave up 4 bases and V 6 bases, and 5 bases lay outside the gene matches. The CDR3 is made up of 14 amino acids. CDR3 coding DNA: TGTGCCAGCAGCACCCAGGGGGGTAATGAAAAACTGTTTTTT. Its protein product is CASSTQGGNEKLFF.

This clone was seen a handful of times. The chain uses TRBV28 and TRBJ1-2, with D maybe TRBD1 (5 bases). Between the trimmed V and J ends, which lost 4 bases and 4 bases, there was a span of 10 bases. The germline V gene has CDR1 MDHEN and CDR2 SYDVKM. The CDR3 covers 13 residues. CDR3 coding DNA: TGTGCCAGCAGTTCGCGACAGACCTATGGCTACACCTTC. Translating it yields CASSSRQTYGYTF.

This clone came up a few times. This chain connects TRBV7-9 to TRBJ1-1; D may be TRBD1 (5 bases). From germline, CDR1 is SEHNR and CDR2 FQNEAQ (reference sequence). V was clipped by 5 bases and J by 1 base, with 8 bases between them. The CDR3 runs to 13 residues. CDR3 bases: TGTGCCAGCAGCCGGAGGGGGAACACTGAAGCTTTCTTT. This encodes CASSRRGNTEAFF.

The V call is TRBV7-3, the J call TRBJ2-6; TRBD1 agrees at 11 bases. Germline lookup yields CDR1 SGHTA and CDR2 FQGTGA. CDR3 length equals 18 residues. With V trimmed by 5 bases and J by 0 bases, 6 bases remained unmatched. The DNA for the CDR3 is TGTGCCAGCAGCAGTAGGACAGGGGGCGTCTCTGGGGCCAACGTCCTGACTTTC. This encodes CASSSRTGGVSGANVLTF.

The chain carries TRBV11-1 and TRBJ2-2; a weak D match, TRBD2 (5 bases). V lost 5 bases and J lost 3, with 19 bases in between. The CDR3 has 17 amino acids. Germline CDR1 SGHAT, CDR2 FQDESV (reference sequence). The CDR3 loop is CASSTSREGAYTGELFF. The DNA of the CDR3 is TGTGCCAGCAGCACCTCCCGGGAAGGCGCGTACACCGGGGAGCTGTTTTTT. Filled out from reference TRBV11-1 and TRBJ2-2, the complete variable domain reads EAEVAQSPRYKITEKSQAVAFWCDPISGHATLYWYRQILGQGPELLVQFQDESVVDDSQLPKDRFSAERLKGVDSTLKIQPAELGDSAMYLCASSTSREGAYTGELFFGEGSRLTVL.

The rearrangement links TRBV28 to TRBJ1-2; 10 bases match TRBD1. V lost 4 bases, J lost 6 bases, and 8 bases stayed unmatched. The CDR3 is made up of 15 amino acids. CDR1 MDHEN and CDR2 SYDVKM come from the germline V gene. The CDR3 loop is CASSSQRQGANGYTF. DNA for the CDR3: TGTGCCAGCAGTTCACAACGACAGGGGGCGAATGGCTACACCTTC.

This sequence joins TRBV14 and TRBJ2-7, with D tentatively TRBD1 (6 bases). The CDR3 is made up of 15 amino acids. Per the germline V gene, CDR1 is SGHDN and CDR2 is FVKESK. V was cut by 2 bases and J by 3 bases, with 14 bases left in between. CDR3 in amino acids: CASSQTGLAGYEQYF. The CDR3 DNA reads TGTGCCAGCAGCCAAACAGGGTTGGCGGGCTACGAGCAGTACTTC.

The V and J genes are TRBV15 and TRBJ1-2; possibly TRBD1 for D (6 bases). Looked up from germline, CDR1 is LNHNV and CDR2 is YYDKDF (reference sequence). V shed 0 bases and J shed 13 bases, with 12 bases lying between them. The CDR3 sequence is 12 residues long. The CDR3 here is CATSREGGRSTF. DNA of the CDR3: TGTGCCACCAGCAGAGAGGGGGGGCGTAGCACCTTC. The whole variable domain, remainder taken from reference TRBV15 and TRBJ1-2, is DAMVIQNPRYQVTQFGKPVTLSCSQTLNHNVMYWYQQKSSQAPKLLFHYYDKDFNNEADTPDNFQSRRPNTSFCFLDIRSPGLGDTAMYLCATSREGGRSTFGSGTRLTVV.

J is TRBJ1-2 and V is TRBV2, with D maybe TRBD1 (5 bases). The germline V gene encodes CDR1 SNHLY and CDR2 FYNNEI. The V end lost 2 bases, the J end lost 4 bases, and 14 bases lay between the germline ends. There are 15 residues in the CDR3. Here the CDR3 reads CASSERGSRTYGYTF. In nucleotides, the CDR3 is TGTGCCAGCAGTGAAAGGGGCAGCCGGACCTATGGCTACACCTTC.

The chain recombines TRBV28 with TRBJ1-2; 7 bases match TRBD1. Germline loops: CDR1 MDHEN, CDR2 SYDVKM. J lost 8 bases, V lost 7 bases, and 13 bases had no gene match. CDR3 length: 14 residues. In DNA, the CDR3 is TGTGCCAGCAAGGCGGGACAGACTACTAGAGGCTACACCTTC. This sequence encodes CASKAGQTTRGYTF.

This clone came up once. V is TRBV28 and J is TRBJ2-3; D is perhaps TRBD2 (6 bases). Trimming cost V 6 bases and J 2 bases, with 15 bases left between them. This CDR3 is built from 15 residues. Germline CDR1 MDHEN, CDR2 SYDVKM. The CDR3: CASRVRTTLTDTQYF. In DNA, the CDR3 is TGTGCCAGCAGAGTTAGGACTACCCTCACAGATACGCAGTATTTT.

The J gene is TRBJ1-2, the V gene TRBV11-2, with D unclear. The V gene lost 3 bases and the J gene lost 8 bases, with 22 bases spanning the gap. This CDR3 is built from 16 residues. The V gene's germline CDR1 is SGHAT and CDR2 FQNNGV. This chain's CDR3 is CASSLTRSVNPLGYTF. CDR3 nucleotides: TGTGCCAGCAGCTTGACTAGATCAGTGAACCCGTTGGGCTACACCTTC. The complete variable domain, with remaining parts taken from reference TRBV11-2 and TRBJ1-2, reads EAGVAQSPRYKIIEKRQSVAFWCNPISGHATLYWYQQILGQGPKLLIQFQNNGVVDDSQLPKDRFSAERLKGVDSTLKIQPAKLEDSAVYLCASSLTRSVNPLGYTFGSGTRLTVV.

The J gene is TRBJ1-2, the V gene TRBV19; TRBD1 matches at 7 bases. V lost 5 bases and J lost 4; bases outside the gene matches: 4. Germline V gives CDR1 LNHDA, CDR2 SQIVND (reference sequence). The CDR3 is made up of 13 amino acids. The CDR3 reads CASSVNRGYGYTF. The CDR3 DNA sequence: TGTGCCAGTAGTGTAAACAGGGGCTATGGCTACACCTTC.

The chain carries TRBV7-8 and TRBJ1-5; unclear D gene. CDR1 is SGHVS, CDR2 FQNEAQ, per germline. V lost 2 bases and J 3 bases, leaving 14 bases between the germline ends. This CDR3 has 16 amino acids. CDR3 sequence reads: CASSLLPSVVNQPQHF. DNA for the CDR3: TGTGCCAGCAGCTTACTCCCCAGCGTAGTCAATCAGCCCCAGCATTTT.

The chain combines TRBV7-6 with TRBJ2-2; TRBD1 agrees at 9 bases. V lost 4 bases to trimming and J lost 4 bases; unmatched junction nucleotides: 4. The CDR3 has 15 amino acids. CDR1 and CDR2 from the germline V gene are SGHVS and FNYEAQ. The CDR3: CASSSGQGITGELFF. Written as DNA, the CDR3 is TGTGCCAGCAGCTCGGGACAGGGCATCACCGGGGAGCTGTTTTTT.

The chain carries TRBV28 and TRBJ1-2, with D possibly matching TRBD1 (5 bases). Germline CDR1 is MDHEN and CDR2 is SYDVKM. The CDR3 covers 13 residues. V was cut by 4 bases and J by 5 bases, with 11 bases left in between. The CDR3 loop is CASSSLGGYGYTF. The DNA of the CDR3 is TGTGCCAGCAGTTCCCTGGGGGGATATGGCTACACCTTC.

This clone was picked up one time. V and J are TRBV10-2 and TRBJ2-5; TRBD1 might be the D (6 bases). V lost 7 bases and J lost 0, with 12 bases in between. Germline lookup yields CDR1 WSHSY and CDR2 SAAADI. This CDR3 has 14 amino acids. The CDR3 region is CASTPGGHQETQYF. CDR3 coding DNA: TGCGCCAGCACCCCTGGGGGCCACCAAGAGACCCAGTACTTC.